The TCR beta chain under discussion was sequenced for a study of shared clonotypes between healthy human individuals. Looked up from germline, CDR1 is MNHNS and CDR2 is SASEGT. The CDR3 sequence is 15 residues long. V shed 1 base and J shed 1 base, with 7 bases lying between them. The method was immunoSEQ multiplex PCR; TCRdb's version includes in-frame clones alone and lacks a portion of them. The sample records approximately 2.4 million clones, roughly 95% being singletons. Overall study findings and caveats: Generally, estimated richness proved larger in naive subsets than it did in memory subsets.

Notes on this clone: Its matching antigen is unknown.

Splitting the CD4+ cells yielded a CD45RA+ naive subset and a CD45RA-negative memory subset. Sequencing was done on a sample of naive CD4+ T cells sorted from blood. Regarding subset: CD45RA+ positively selected. V usage is TRBV6-1 and J usage is TRBJ1-4, with D unclear. The receptor comes from a man in his late teens or twenties in good health. CDR3 in DNA: TGTGCCAGCAGTGAAGAAAGGGTAACTAATGAAAAACTGTTTTTT. It is translated as CASSEERVTNEKLFF.